The 6 T cell receptor beta chains presented below share a single source sample, sequenced in a study of cytomegalovirus exposure and HLA in healthy donors. The PCR had 60 Vbeta and 13 Jbeta primers. The protocol was immunoSEQ multiplex PCR, while the TCRdb copy is restricted to in-frame clones and leaves out a portion. The data show some 65,000 clones, approximately 82% seen once. Sequences were obtained from PBMCs. All receptors derive from a woman aged 40 to 55 in good health and CMV-seropositive.

V is TRBV10-3 and J is TRBJ2-1, with no clear D. From germline, CDR1 is ENHRY and CDR2 SYGVKD. Trimming took 2 bases from V and 0 from J, leaving 5 bases between them. This CDR3 has 14 amino acids. CDR3 DNA: TGTGCCATCAGTGAGAGGAGCTCCTACAATGAGCAGTTCTTC. Its protein product is CAISERSSYNEQFF.

The chain is built from TRBV29-1 and TRBJ1-2, with D possibly TRBD1 on 6 matching bases. Germline V gives CDR1 SQVTM, CDR2 ANQGSEA. The V end lost 4 bases, the J end lost 2 bases, and 11 bases lay between the germline ends. The CDR3 is 13 residues long. DNA of the CDR3: TGCAGCGTTGCGCTCGGACAGAACTATGGCTACACCTTC. Translation gives CSVALGQNYGYTF. The variable domain in full, with the rest retrieved from reference TRBV29-1 and TRBJ1-2, is SAVISQKPSRDICQRGTSLTIQCQVDSQVTMMFWYRQQPGQSLTLIATANQGSEATYESGFVIDKFPISRPNLTFSTLTVSNMSPEDSSIYLCSVALGQNYGYTFGSGTRLTVV.

A word on this clone: Other DNA sequences in this specimen translate into the identical CDR3. The genes are TRBV7-9 and TRBJ2-2; possibly TRBD2 for D (5 bases). Per germline, CDR1 SEHNR and CDR2 FQNEAQ (reference sequence). V dropped 1 base and J dropped 5 bases, with 11 bases sitting between them. This CDR3 spans 15 amino acids. The chain's CDR3 is CASSLGGSRTGELFF. The CDR3 nucleotides are TGTGCCAGCAGCTTAGGAGGGTCTAGGACCGGGGAGCTGTTTTTT.

In this sample, this clone turned up a few times. The chain is built from TRBV25-1 and TRBJ1-1; 9 nucleotides match TRBD1. The CDR3 sequence is 17 residues long. Unmatched junction bases numbered 16, after V lost 6 bases and J lost 5 bases. Germline V gives CDR1 MGHDK, CDR2 SYGVNS. The CDR3 nucleotides are TGTGCCAGCAGGCCCACCCCGGGACAGGGATTGAGTACTGAAGCTTTCTTT. Its translation: CASRPTPGQGLSTEAFF.

This rearrangement joins TRBV2 to TRBJ1-4, with 8 bases that match TRBD1. Trimming at V came to 5 bases and at J to 12 bases, leaving 5 bases not matched to a gene. The CDR3 is made up of 12 amino acids. CDR1 SNHLY and CDR2 FYNNEI come from the germline V gene. The CDR3 sequence is CASSWTGSELFF. The DNA for the CDR3 is TGTGCCAGCAGTTGGACAGGGTCTGAACTGTTTTTT.

The genes are TRBV9 and TRBJ1-1; D gene ambiguous. The CDR3 contains 13 residues. CDR1 is SGDLS and CDR2 is YYNGEE in the germline V gene. The V gene lost 0 bases and the J gene lost 1 base, with 4 bases spanning the gap. This chain's CDR3 is CASSVDWNTEAFF. CDR3 DNA sequence: TGTGCCAGCAGCGTAGACTGGAACACTGAAGCTTTCTTT.